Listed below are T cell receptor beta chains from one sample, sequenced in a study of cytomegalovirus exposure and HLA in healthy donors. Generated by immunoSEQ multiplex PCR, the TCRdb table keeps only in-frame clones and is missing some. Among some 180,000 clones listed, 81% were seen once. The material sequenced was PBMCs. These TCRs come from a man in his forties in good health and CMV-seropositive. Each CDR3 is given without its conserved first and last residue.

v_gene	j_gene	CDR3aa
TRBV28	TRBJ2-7	ASTETVGTSGRPRHEQY
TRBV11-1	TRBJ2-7	ASSLDRAYEQY
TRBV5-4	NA	ASSEPGQGSYEQY
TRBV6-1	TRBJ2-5	ASSGPSHQETQY
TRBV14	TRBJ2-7	ASSSWTGYEQY
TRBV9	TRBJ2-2	ASSARDTGELF
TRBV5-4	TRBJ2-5	ASSFSGSGSFGGEY
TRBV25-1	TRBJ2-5	ASTREGTGVGTQY
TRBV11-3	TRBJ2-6	ASSSGTGASGANVLT
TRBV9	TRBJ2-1	ASSGRSDEQF
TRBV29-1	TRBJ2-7	SVGDRGGYEQY
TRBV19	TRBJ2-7	ASSIFIGSYEQY
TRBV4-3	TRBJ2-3	ASRKERLTDTQY
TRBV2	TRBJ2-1	ASSEGVSGVNEQF
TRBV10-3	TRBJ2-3	AIRDREVSDTQY
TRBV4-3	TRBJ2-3	ASSQVFWRGDTRTDTQY
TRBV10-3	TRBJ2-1	AIMGTSGIKGYEQF
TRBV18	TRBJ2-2	ASSHRQGATGELF
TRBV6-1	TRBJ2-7	ASSEKAGITYEQY
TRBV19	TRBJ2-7	ASSILKGTGAYEQY
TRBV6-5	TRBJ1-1	ASRGTFFSEAF
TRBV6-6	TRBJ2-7	ASSYTTPGDEQY
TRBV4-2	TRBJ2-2	ASSQVLLDKANTGELF
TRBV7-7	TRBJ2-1	ASSLTGTGGNEQF
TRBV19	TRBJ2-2	ASSGGLAGDGTGELF
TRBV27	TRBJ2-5	ASSFVGGRGETQY
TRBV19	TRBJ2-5	ASARGGLQETQY
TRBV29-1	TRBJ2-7	SVEWGRGYEQY
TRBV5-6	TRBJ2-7	ASSLGTAVHRSYEQY
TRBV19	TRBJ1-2	ASSDRNYGYT
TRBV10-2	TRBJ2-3	ASSQTGGGDTQY
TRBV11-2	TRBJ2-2	AGSLETGELF
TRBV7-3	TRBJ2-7	ASSLRDPGSYEQY
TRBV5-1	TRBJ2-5	ASSLGDRGQRETQY
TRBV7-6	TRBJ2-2	ATEGDTGELF
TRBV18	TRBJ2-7	ASSATGDSYEQY
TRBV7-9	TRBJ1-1	ASSLDAGEAF
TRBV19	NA	ASSPDDYEQY
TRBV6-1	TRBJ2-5	ASSAQWTQETQY
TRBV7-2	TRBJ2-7	ASSLVGSSGEQY
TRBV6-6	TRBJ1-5	ATKAGDQPQH
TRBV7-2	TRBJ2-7	ASSFLGGEGEQY
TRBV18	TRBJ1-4	ASSPLQGLSTNEKLF
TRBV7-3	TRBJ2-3	ASSSQRESSTDTQY
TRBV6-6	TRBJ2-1	ASSFGQGLIYNEQF